One sample yielded the 17 T cell receptor beta chains listed below, sequenced in a study of cytomegalovirus exposure and HLA in healthy donors. PCR primers comprised 60 Vbeta and 13 Jbeta primers. Profiled with immunoSEQ multiplex PCR; TCRdb holds only in-frame clones, not every one. The sample lists under 200,000 clones, 82% seen once, with less than 1.6% in the top ten. The sample was PBMCs. The receptors were gathered from a girl aged 10-17 years in good health and CMV-seropositive.

The rearrangement uses TRBV21-1 and TRBJ1-4. TRBV21-1 is noted as a pseudogene. There are 14 residues in the CDR3. The DNA of the CDR3 is TGTGCCAGCAGCAAATTTCTAGCCGATGAAAAACTGTTTTTT. Translating gives CASSKFLADEKLFF.

The rearrangement uses TRBV19 and TRBJ1-1; possibly TRBD1 for D (5 bases). The length of the CDR3 is 12 residues. Germline CDR1 is LNHDA and CDR2 is SQIVND (reference sequence). V lost 5 bases to trimming and J lost 7 bases, with 11 bases between them. CDR3 loop: CASSYGGYEAFF. Here the CDR3 DNA reads TGTGCCAGTAGTTACGGGGGGTATGAAGCTTTCTTT.

The J gene is TRBJ2-1, the V gene TRBV2; 8 nucleotides match TRBD2. The V gene end was trimmed by 8 bases and the J gene end by 6 bases; junction bases not matched to a gene: 6. Germline V gives CDR1 SNHLY, CDR2 FYNNEI. This CDR3 has 13 amino acids. CDR3 sequence (DNA): TGTGCCAGCGGCGCAGGGACTAGCAATGAGCAGTTCTTC. Protein product: CASGAGTSNEQFF. The entire variable domain, with the rest obtained from reference TRBV2 and TRBJ2-1, is as follows: EPEVTQTPSHQVTQMGQEVILRCVPISNHLYFYWYRQILGQKVEFLVSFYNNEISEKSEIFDDQFSVERPDGSNFTLKIRSTKLEDSAMYFCASGAGTSNEQFFGPGTRLTVL.

V usage is TRBV5-1 and J usage is TRBJ2-3; D remains unclear. CDR1 SGHRS and CDR2 YFSETQ come from the germline V gene. Between the trimmed V and J ends, which lost 4 bases and 4 bases, there was a span of 16 bases. This CDR3 contains 15 residues. CDR3 coding DNA: TGCGCCAGCAGCCCCCTGTCCCGACATCCAGATACGCAGTATTTT. Residues: CASSPLSRHPDTQYF.

The chain joins TRBV6-6 to TRBJ1-6; TRBD1 aligns across 7 bases. V shed 7 bases and J 9 bases; nucleotides not matched to a gene: 9. Per the germline V gene, CDR1 is MNHNY and CDR2 is SVGAGI (reference sequence). This CDR3 contains 14 residues. This CDR3 is CASIQHRGGSPLHF. CDR3 in DNA: TGTGCCAGCATCCAACACAGGGGAGGTTCACCCCTCCACTTT.

The V and J genes are TRBV5-8 and TRBJ2-7; 9 nucleotides agree with TRBD2. The germline gives CDR1 SGHTS, CDR2 YDEGEE. The V segment lost 5 bases and the J segment 4 bases; nucleotides outside the gene matches: 4. The CDR3 loop spans 13 amino acids. The CDR3: CASRTSGTYEQYF. The CDR3 nucleotides are TGTGCCAGCAGGACTAGCGGTACTTACGAGCAGTACTTC.

The V gene is TRBV2, the J gene TRBJ2-5; 12 positions match TRBD2. The CDR3 consists of 18 residues. The germline V gene has CDR1 SNHLY and CDR2 FYNNEI. The ends lost 3 bases at V and 4 bases at J; junction bases unmatched: 12. CDR3 protein: CASSEGRTSGAVAETQYF. The CDR3 DNA sequence: TGTGCCAGCAGTGAGGGCAGGACTAGCGGGGCCGTGGCAGAGACCCAGTACTTC.

This clone was recorded a few times. This chain joins TRBV5-4 and TRBJ1-1; TRBD1 aligns across 9 bases. Germline V lookup: CDR1 SGHNT, CDR2 YYREEE (reference sequence). The length of the CDR3 is 16 residues. With V trimmed by 0 bases and J by 5 bases, 8 bases remained unmatched. The CDR3 sequence: CASSLGTGGGGTEAFF. CDR3 DNA sequence: TGTGCCAGCAGCTTGGGCACAGGGGGCGGAGGAACTGAAGCTTTCTTT.

V and J are TRBV30 and TRBJ2-1; TRBD1 matches at 8 bases. V lost 4 bases, J lost 6 bases, and 8 bases stayed unmatched. This CDR3 is built from 14 residues. The germline V gene has CDR1 GTSNPN and CDR2 SVGIG (reference sequence). The CDR3 DNA reads TGTGCCTGGATTCCTGGGACAGGTCTCAATGAGCAGTTCTTC. Protein sequence: CAWIPGTGLNEQFF.

This chain joins TRBV6-1 and TRBJ2-7; D perhaps matches TRBD1 (6 bases). Trimming shortened V by 5 bases and J by 6 bases, and 11 bases separated the two germline ends. Germline loops: CDR1 MNHNS, CDR2 SASEGT. This CDR3 region has 12 residues. CDR3 nucleotide sequence: TGTGCCAGCAGTAAACAGGGTAGCGAGCAGTACTTC. Its translation: CASSKQGSEQYF.

CDR3 amino acids: CASSQGGSILETQYF. CDR3 DNA sequence: TGTGCCAGCAGCCAGGGAGGGTCGATTCTGGAGACCCAGTACTTC. The chain links TRBV14 to TRBJ2-5; TRBD2 matches 7 bases. Germline trimming cut 3 bases from V and 5 bases from J; bases unmatched to any gene: 9. The CDR3 extends over 15 amino acids. The V gene's germline CDR1 is SGHDN and CDR2 FVKESK.

The V gene is TRBV28, the J gene TRBJ2-1; tentative D call: TRBD2 (5 bases). Germline CDR1 and CDR2: MDHEN and SYDVKM. CDR3 length equals 16 residues. The ends were cut back, 7 bases at V and 2 bases at J, with 18 bases in the middle. CDR3 protein: CASTFGVSVAYNEQFF. Here the CDR3 DNA reads TGTGCCAGCACCTTCGGGGTGAGTGTCGCCTACAATGAGCAGTTCTTC.

The chain is built from TRBV5-6 and TRBJ2-1, with D possibly matching TRBD1 (5 bases). The germline gives CDR1 SGHDT, CDR2 YYEEEE. The CDR3 loop spans 16 amino acids. V shed 4 bases and J shed 5 bases, with 19 bases lying between them. The CDR3: CASSQSVGAMDNEQFF. The CDR3 region has the DNA TGTGCCAGCAGCCAGTCGGTAGGGGCTATGGACAATGAGCAGTTCTTC.

The V call is TRBV4-1, the J call TRBJ2-7; D is possibly TRBD1 (5 bases). With 4 bases removed from V and 3 bases from J, the gap between germline ends came to 16 bases. The CDR3 spans 15 residues. Germline assignment: CDR1 MGHRA and CDR2 YSYEKL. DNA of the CDR3: TGCGCCAGCAGCCCCCTTGGGGCAGGAATCTACGAGCAGTACTTC. This translates into CASSPLGAGIYEQYF.

V usage is TRBV28 and J usage is TRBJ1-5; perhaps TRBD1 as D (5 bases). From germline, CDR1 is MDHEN and CDR2 SYDVKM. The CDR3 contains 14 residues. Deletions cut 7 bases from V and 2 bases from J, with 12 bases between. This CDR3 reads CASTSGQGNQPQHF. The CDR3 region has the DNA TGTGCCAGCACCTCAGGGCAGGGCAATCAGCCCCAGCATTTT.

The V and J genes are TRBV28 and TRBJ1-5; a possible D gene is TRBD1 (5 bases). Germline V gene lookup returns CDR1 MDHEN and CDR2 SYDVKM. The CDR3 spans 15 residues. Trimming removed 5 bases from V and 0 bases from J, with 11 bases in between. CDR3 coding DNA: TGTGCCAGCAGTCGAGCAGGGTATAGCAATCAGCCCCAGCATTTT. Its protein is CASSRAGYSNQPQHF.

The chain links TRBV9 to TRBJ2-7; D uncertain. This CDR3 is 14 amino acids long. From germline, CDR1 is SGDLS and CDR2 YYNGEE. The V gene lost 0 bases and the J gene lost 1 base, with 8 bases spanning the gap. The DNA for the CDR3 is TGTGCCAGCAGCGTAGGTACAGCTTCCTACGAGCAGTACTTC. Its translation is CASSVGTASYEQYF.